This T cell receptor beta chain was identified in a study of somatic mutations in cytotoxic T cells in rheumatoid arthritis (dated 2017 in TCRdb). For context, the study as a whole: Before any treatment started and right after they were diagnosed, patients gave peripheral blood samples (about 27 ml EDTA). Some T-cell populations stained with V beta antibodies were sorted by flow on a FACSAria II or Sony SH800 to nearly 100% purity, with sorted V beta1+ cells additionally subjected to TCRB sequencing. To characterize clonality, the study used TCRB deep sequencing while asking whether somatic mutations are carried by expanded CD8+ T-cell clones in newly diagnosed, untreated rheumatoid arthritis. TCRB deep sequencing covered roughly 60 patients with rheumatoid arthritis along with about 20 healthy controls. The median ages of the patient and control groups were essentially identical.

Positive magnetic bead selection on an AutoMACS was used to isolate CD4+ and CD8+ cells, with flow cytometry used to check purity. A TCR V beta antibody panel was used in flow cytometry to screen first for clonal expansions, which were then characterized by TCRB deep sequencing of sorted CD8+ fractions. Isolation of peripheral blood mononuclear cells was done through Ficoll-Paque PLUS density gradient separation. Using Nucleospin Tissue or Tissue XS kits, DNA was extracted from CD4-enriched, CD8-enriched or PBMC samples, with quantification by a Qubit 2.0 fluorometer. Sequencing of TCRB CDR3 was done on genomic DNA with the immunoSEQ assay. The authors processed their data as follows. Only a few patient CD8+ clones larger than 1% matched published virus-specific TCRB sequences when compared against them. Analyses were restricted to productive TCRB rearrangements. Defining a clone by its unique TCRB CDR3 sequence, the study calculated clonality as a productive clonality index derived from Shannon entropy. The template counts of each clone relative to the total templates per sample were used to calculate repertoire overlap between two samples. V-gene usage from TCRB sequencing and V-gene usage measured by flow cytometry were correlated (Spearman r of 0.6 to 0.7). Here the immuneACCESS table is served through TCRdb, limited to in-frame sequences with V and J called. Missing clones are a known gap in these copies; in checked studies unresolved V genes cover under half, and the rest lacks a known reason. For V, J and clone size, that table is used; D and trimming come from the DNA. This sample holds about 23,000 clones; approximately 81% were observed only once. The top ten hold 3.5% to 4.5% of the sample.

Taken from the germline V gene (reference sequence), the CDR1 and CDR2 loops are MNHEY and SMNVEV. Trimmed from V: 0 bases; trimmed from J: 6 bases; junction bases lacking a gene match: 9. The CDR3 numbers 17 residues from cysteine through phenylalanine. Only the CDR3 region is kept as DNA, spanning 51 bases read in frame from base 1. What the study reported, not specific to this receptor: CD8+ clonality increased with age in patients (Spearman r of about 0.5) but not in healthy controls. Rheumatoid arthritis patients and age-matched healthy controls did not significantly differ in CD8+ T-cell clonality. Several identical CD8+ TCRB sequences were found in both blood and synovial fluid, and in about an eighth of the roughly 65 patients the largest CD8+ clone exceeded 20% of CD8+ cells. The antigen targets of the expanded CD8+ clones were unknown, and absence from virus-specific databases did not rule out viral specificity. No adjustment for multiple comparisons was made for the slight TRBV07 underrepresentation in patients.

Remarks on this clone: Its antigen is currently not known. Base quality data are lacking; no much larger clone is found one base away.

This receptor was taken from an adult with rheumatoid arthritis. This receptor chain uses TRBV27 and TRBJ1-5, and 9 junction bases match TRBD1. Source material: CD8+ T cells sorted from blood. CDR3 loop: CASSLSYRQGGGQPQHF. Here is the DNA: TGTGCCAGCAGTTTATCATATCGACAGGGGGGAGGTCAGCCCCAGCATTTT.